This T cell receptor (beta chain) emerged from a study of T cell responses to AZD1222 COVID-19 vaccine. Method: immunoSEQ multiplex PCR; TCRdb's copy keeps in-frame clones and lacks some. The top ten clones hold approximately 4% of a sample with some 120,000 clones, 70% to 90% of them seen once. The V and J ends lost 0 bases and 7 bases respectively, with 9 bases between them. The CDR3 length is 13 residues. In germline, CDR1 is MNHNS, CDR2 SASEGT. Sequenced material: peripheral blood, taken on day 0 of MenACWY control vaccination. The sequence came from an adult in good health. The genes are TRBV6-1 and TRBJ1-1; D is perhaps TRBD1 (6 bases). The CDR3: CASSEAARGEAFF. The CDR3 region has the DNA TGTGCCAGCAGTGAAGCGGCCAGGGGTGAAGCTTTCTTT.